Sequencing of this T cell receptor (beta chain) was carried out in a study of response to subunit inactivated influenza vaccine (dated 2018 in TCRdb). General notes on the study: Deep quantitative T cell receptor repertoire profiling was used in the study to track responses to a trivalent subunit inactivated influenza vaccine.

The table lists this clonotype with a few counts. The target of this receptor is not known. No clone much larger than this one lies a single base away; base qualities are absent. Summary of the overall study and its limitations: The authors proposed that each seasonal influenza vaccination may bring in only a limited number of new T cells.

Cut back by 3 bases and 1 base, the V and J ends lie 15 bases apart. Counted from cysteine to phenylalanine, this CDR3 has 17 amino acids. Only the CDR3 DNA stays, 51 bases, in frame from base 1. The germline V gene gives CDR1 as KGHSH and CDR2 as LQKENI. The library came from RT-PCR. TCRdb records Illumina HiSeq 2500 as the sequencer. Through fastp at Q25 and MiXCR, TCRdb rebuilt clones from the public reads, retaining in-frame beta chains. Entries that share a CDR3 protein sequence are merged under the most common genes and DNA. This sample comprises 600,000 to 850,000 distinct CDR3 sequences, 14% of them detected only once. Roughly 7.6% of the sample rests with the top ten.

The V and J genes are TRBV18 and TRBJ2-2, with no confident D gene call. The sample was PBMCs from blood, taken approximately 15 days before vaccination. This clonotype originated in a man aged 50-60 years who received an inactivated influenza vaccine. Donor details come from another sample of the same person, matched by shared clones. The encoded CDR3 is CASSPPVGRWNTGELFF. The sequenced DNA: TGTGCCAGCTCACCGCCGGTTGGGCGGTGGAACACCGGGGAGCTGTTTTTT.